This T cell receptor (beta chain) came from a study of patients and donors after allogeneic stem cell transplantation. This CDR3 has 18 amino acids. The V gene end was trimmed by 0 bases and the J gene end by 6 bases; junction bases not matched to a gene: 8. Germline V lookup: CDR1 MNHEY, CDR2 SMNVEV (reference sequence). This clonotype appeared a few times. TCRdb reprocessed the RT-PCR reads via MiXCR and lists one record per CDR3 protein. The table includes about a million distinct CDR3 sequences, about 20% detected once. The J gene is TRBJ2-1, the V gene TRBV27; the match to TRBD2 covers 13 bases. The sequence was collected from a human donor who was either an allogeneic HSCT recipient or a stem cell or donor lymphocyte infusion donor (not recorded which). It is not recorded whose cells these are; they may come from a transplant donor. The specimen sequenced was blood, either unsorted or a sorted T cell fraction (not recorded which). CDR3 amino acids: CASSLSRGGTSGVNEQFF. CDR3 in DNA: TGTGCCAGCAGTTTATCGCGGGGGGGGACTAGCGGGGTCAATGAGCAGTTCTTC.